These 19 T cell receptor beta chains were sequenced from one sample in a study of cytomegalovirus exposure and HLA in healthy donors. PCR involved 60 Vbeta and 13 Jbeta primers. Produced via immunoSEQ multiplex PCR; TCRdb's table is partial and in-frame only. The sample shows about 73,000 clones, around 75% of them seen only once. The sequenced sample was PBMCs. The source of these receptors is a man between 65 and 85 years old in good health and CMV-seronegative.

This chain connects TRBV7-2 to TRBJ2-5, with 8 bases identical to TRBD1. The germline V gene encodes CDR1 SGHTA and CDR2 FQGNSA. This CDR3 is built from 14 residues. J gave up 6 bases and V 8 bases, and 11 bases lay outside the gene matches. As DNA, the CDR3 is TGTGCCAGCGGGTCCCGGACAGGGTATCAGACCCAGTACTTC. The encoded protein is CASGSRTGYQTQYF.

CDR3 residues: CASSQDFSSYNEQFF. The DNA of the CDR3 is TGTGCCAGCAGCCAGGACTTCTCCTCCTACAATGAGCAGTTCTTC. The chain joins TRBV7-2 to TRBJ2-1; tentatively, D is TRBD2 (5 bases). This CDR3 is 15 amino acids long. Germline values: CDR1 SGHTA, CDR2 FQGNSA. V was clipped by 5 bases and J by 0 bases, with 11 bases between them. Looking up the rest from reference TRBV7-2 and TRBJ2-1 gives the full variable domain: GAGVSQSPSNKVTEKGKDVELRCDPISGHTALYWYRQSLGQGLEFLIYFQGNSAPDKSGLPSDRFSAERTGGSVSTLTIQRTQQEDSAVYLCASSQDFSSYNEQFFGPGTRLTVL.

This clone was seen at least ten times. The chain combines TRBV10-3 with TRBJ2-2, with TRBD1 matching over 10 bases. Germline loops: CDR1 ENHRY, CDR2 SYGVKD. The CDR3 spans 16 residues. The trim removed 4 bases at V and 3 bases at J, leaving 5 bases unmatched. The CDR3 loop reads CAISAGQGKDTGELFF. DNA of the CDR3: TGTGCCATCAGTGCGGGACAGGGGAAGGACACCGGGGAGCTGTTTTTT.

The rearrangement joins TRBV30 to TRBJ2-5; a weak D match, TRBD1 (5 bases). The CDR3 length is 13 residues. Germline V gives CDR1 GTSNPN, CDR2 SVGIG (reference sequence). Trimming removed 5 bases from V and 1 base from J, with 11 bases in between. The CDR3 sequence is CAWARTSQETQYF. The CDR3 nucleotides read TGTGCCTGGGCCAGGACAAGCCAAGAGACCCAGTACTTC.

The chain links TRBV7-6 to TRBJ2-3; 8 bases map to TRBD2. Germline V gives CDR1 SGHVS, CDR2 FNYEAQ. CDR3 length equals 15 residues. The trim removed 4 bases at V and 2 bases at J, leaving 5 bases unmatched. CDR3 nucleotide sequence: TGTGCCAGCAGCTCTAAAGCGGGAGCCACAGATACGCAGTATTTT. It encodes CASSSKAGATDTQYF.

The sample holds one count of this clone. The chain uses TRBV18 and TRBJ1-2; 9 bases line up with TRBD1. The V gene's germline CDR1 is KGHSH and CDR2 LQKENI. The CDR3 is made up of 14 amino acids. Trimming cost V 2 bases and J 8 bases; bases outside gene matches: 6. The DNA of the CDR3 is TGTGCCAGCTCACCATACACAGGGGGCGAGGGCTACACCTTC. Protein: CASSPYTGGEGYTF.

A few counts support this clone. V gene TRBV2 combines with J gene TRBJ2-1; 9 bases map to TRBD2. Germline assignment: CDR1 SNHLY and CDR2 FYNNEI. This CDR3 spans 15 amino acids. V gave up 6 bases and J gave up 7 bases; unmatched junction bases: 10. The CDR3 DNA sequence: TGTGCCAGCAGCCTTCAAGGACTAGCGATGAATGAGCAGTTCTTC. It is translated as CASSLQGLAMNEQFF.

CDR3 in DNA: TGTGCCAGTAACTCGGGGGTAGGGTCCCCCTCCTACGAGCAGTACTTC. Its protein is CASNSGVGSPSYEQYF. This chain uses TRBV19 with TRBJ2-7; D is possibly TRBD2 (6 bases). This CDR3 has 16 amino acids. The germline gives CDR1 LNHDA, CDR2 SQIVND (reference sequence). V was trimmed by 7 bases and J by 0 bases, leaving 19 bases between them.

For this clone: One end of the junction fails to match germline, which may point to a read error. The rearrangement joins TRBV6-1 to TRBJ2-1; perhaps TRBD2 as D (5 bases). CDR3 length: 14 residues. The germline CDR1 and CDR2 sequences are MNHNS and SASEGT. The CDR3 loop is CASREDGVSHEQFF. The CDR3 DNA reads as TGTGCCAGCAGAGAAGACGGGGTGTCCCATGAGCAGTTCTTC.

This clone has just one count. The rearrangement uses TRBV18 and TRBJ1-6, with TRBD1 matching 10 bases. With 11 bases clipped from V and 7 bases from J, the junction kept 5 bases outside the gene matches. Germline CDR1 KGHSH, CDR2 LQKENI. This CDR3 region has 13 residues. The CDR3 protein is CAGQGVENSPLHF. DNA for the CDR3: TGTGCCGGACAGGGGGTCGAGAATTCACCCCTCCACTTT.

The chain joins TRBV7-9 to TRBJ2-3; maybe TRBD1 (6 bases). Germline values: CDR1 SEHNR, CDR2 FQNEAQ (reference sequence). This CDR3 region has 16 residues. Between the trimmed V and J ends, which lost 3 bases and 0 bases, there was a span of 13 bases. This CDR3 reads CASSFEGVTSTDTQYF. CDR3 in DNA: TGTGCCAGCAGCTTTGAGGGGGTTACTAGCACAGATACGCAGTATTTT. Filled out from reference TRBV7-9 and TRBJ2-3, the complete variable domain reads DTGVSQNPRHKITKRGQNVTFRCDPISEHNRLYWYRQTLGQGPEFLTYFQNEAQLEKSRLLSDRFSAERPKGSFSTLEIQRTEQGDSAMYLCASSFEGVTSTDTQYFGPGTRLTVL.

This chain links TRBV4-1 with TRBJ2-5; 8 bases map to TRBD2. The end of the DNA aligns better with TRBJ2-7, so the J call may be wrong. Per the germline V gene, CDR1 is MGHRA and CDR2 is YSYEKL. The CDR3 contains 15 residues. CDR3 sequence (DNA): TGCGCCAGCAGCTACGGTCGGGGACTAGCCTACGAGCAGTACTTC. Translated: CASSYGRGLAYEQYF.

To note about this clone: The sample carries other DNA sequences with the same CDR3. The chain employs TRBV7-2 and TRBJ2-7, with TRBD1 matching 9 bases. The CDR3 covers 15 residues. V lost 3 bases to trimming and J lost 1 base; unmatched junction nucleotides: 4. From germline, CDR1 is SGHTA and CDR2 FQGNSA. CDR3: CASSLAGTGSYEQYF. Written as DNA, the CDR3 is TGTGCCAGCAGCTTGGCCGGGACAGGGTCCTACGAGCAGTACTTC. Filled out from reference TRBV7-2 and TRBJ2-7, the complete variable domain reads GAGVSQSPSNKVTEKGKDVELRCDPISGHTALYWYRQSLGQGLEFLIYFQGNSAPDKSGLPSDRFSAERTGGSVSTLTIQRTQQEDSAVYLCASSLAGTGSYEQYFGPGTRLTVT.

V usage is TRBV11-2 and J usage is TRBJ2-1; a possible D gene is TRBD2 (6 bases). The length of the CDR3 is 15 residues. The V end was cut by 3 bases, the J end by 10 bases, with 19 bases between. Germline V lookup: CDR1 SGHAT, CDR2 FQNNGV. The CDR3 region is CASSFTTGTPREQFF. The CDR3 DNA reads as TGTGCCAGCAGCTTCACTACCGGGACTCCAAGGGAGCAGTTCTTC.

The chain employs TRBV18 and TRBJ2-1; 7 bases line up with TRBD2. The junction had 18 bases not matched to a gene; V was cut back by 10 bases and J by 15 bases. CDR3 size: 13 residues. The germline V gene encodes CDR1 KGHSH and CDR2 LQKENI. The CDR3 sequence is CATTLSQTSLWFF. The CDR3 DNA sequence: TGTGCCACCACCCTTTCCCAGACTAGCCTTTGGTTCTTC. The variable domain in full, completed from reference TRBV18 and TRBJ2-1, reads NAGVMQNPRHLVRRRGQEARLRCSPMKGHSHVYWYRQLPEEGLKFMVYLQKENIIDESGMPKERFSAEFPKEGPSILRIQQVVRGDSAAYFCATTLSQTSLWFFGPGTRLTVL.

V is TRBV6-5 and J is TRBJ1-3; the D is unclear. CDR3 size: 15 residues. V was clipped by 0 bases and J by 4 bases, with 10 bases between them. CDR1 MNHEY and CDR2 SVGAGI come from the germline V gene. The CDR3 spells CASSYSRGLGNTIYF. Here the CDR3 DNA reads TGTGCCAGCAGTTACTCGCGGGGTTTAGGAAACACCATATATTTT.

The V gene is TRBV21-1, the J gene TRBJ2-5; the listed D gene, TRBD2, was not tested against the DNA. TRBV21-1 is shown as a pseudogene. This CDR3 is 13 amino acids long. The CDR3: CASSNREQETQYF. As DNA, the CDR3 is TGTGCCAGCAGCAACCGAGAGCAAGAGACCCAGTACTTC.

The rearrangement joins TRBV5-1 to TRBJ2-3, with D perhaps TRBD2 (7 bases). Between the trimmed V and J ends, which lost 0 bases and 1 base, there was a span of 12 bases. CDR3 length equals 16 residues. The germline gives CDR1 SGHRS, CDR2 YFSETQ. The CDR3 sequence: CASSLGAGAGTDTQYF. CDR3 DNA sequence: TGCGCCAGCAGCTTGGGGGCGGGGGCAGGCACAGATACGCAGTATTTT.

This clone appeared a few times. The V and J genes are TRBV5-6 and TRBJ1-5, with no clear D. Germline values: CDR1 SGHDT, CDR2 YYEEEE. CDR3 length equals 15 residues. The ends were cut back, 7 bases at V and 5 bases at J, with 19 bases in the middle. In DNA form, the CDR3 reads TGTGCCAGCTCCGTTCGGACGGGAGGGTATCAGCCCCAGCATTTT. Encoded protein: CASSVRTGGYQPQHF.